The next 10 T cell receptor beta chains were all read from a single sample in a study of CD8 T cells in Susac syndrome. Random hexamers were used to reverse transcribe an amount of about 0.45 to 1 ug RNA. TCRdb re-called the immunoSEQ multiplex PCR reads with MiXCR, one entry per CDR3 protein. The sample contains roughly 200,000 distinct CDR3 sequences, over 90% of which appear only once. The source material was CD4+ T cells from PBMCs. The receptor set was obtained from a human donor with multiple sclerosis.

The rearrangement uses TRBV12-3 or TRBV12-4 and TRBJ2-5, with 7 bases lining up with TRBD2. This CDR3 spans 16 amino acids. With 5 bases clipped from V and 2 bases from J, the junction kept 11 bases outside the gene matches. CDR3 DNA: TGTGCCAGCAGTCGGGCCCTCACTAGCGCGCAAGAGACCCAGTACTTC. Translating it yields CASSRALTSAQETQYF.

V and J are TRBV4-1 and TRBJ1-1; tentatively, D is TRBD1 (5 bases). Per germline, CDR1 MGHRA and CDR2 YSYEKL. This CDR3 is built from 13 residues. V was trimmed by 2 bases and J by 7 bases, leaving 11 bases between them. The CDR3 here is CASSQRDGLEAFF. The CDR3, as DNA: TGCGCCAGCAGCCAACGGGACGGTCTTGAAGCTTTCTTT.

The V gene is TRBV9, the J gene TRBJ1-1; 10 nucleotides match TRBD1. Germline V gene data show CDR1 as SGDLS and CDR2 as YYNGEE. CDR3 length: 15 amino acids. V shed 5 bases and J 4 bases; nucleotides not matched to a gene: 8. DNA of the CDR3: TGTGCCAGCAGTAACTGGGACAGGGGTGGCACTGAAGCTTTCTTT. Translated: CASSNWDRGGTEAFF.

The chain couples TRBV3-1 to TRBJ2-1, with TRBD2 matching 13 bases. The CDR3 consists of 15 residues. J was trimmed by 9 bases and V by 4 bases; bases with no gene match: 6. CDR1 LGHDT and CDR2 YNNKEL come from the germline V gene (reference sequence). The CDR3 protein is CASSLLAGGRSEQFF. The CDR3 nucleotides are TGTGCCAGCAGCCTACTAGCGGGGGGGAGGAGTGAGCAGTTCTTC.

The chain joins TRBV24-1 to TRBJ2-7; 7 nucleotides agree with TRBD1. This CDR3 has 12 residues. CDR1 is KGHDR and CDR2 is SFDVKD in the germline V gene. With 11 bases clipped from V and 5 bases from J, the junction kept 8 bases outside the gene matches. The CDR3 coding sequence is TGTGCCAGATGGGACAGTGGAGACGAGCAGTACTTC. The encoded protein is CARWDSGDEQYF.

This CDR3 is CASRPSTRDTQYF. The CDR3 DNA is TGTGCCAGCAGACCATCGACTAGAGATACGCAGTATTTT. The chain carries TRBV2 and TRBJ2-3, with D perhaps matching TRBD2 (6 bases). The V end lost 6 bases, the J end lost 5 bases, and 12 bases lay between the germline ends. Germline CDR1 SNHLY, CDR2 FYNNEI. The CDR3 is 13 residues long.

The chain combines TRBV29-1 with TRBJ1-2; no reliable D call. V was shortened by 0 bases and J by 5 bases, with 7 bases between the two germline ends. Per the germline V gene, CDR1 is SQVTM and CDR2 is ANQGSEA. This CDR3 has 12 residues. CDR3: CSVEEEAYGYTF. The CDR3 nucleotides are TGCAGCGTTGAAGAAGAGGCGTATGGCTACACCTTC.

The chain carries TRBV27 and TRBJ1-4; D possibly corresponds to TRBD1 (5 bases). The length of the CDR3 is 13 residues. V shed 5 bases and J shed 8 bases, with 12 bases lying between them. Germline V gene data show CDR1 as MNHEY and CDR2 as SMNVEV (reference sequence). CDR3 nucleotide sequence: TGTGCCAGCAGTGACCGGGACCAGGAAAAACTGTTTTTT. As protein: CASSDRDQEKLFF.

J is TRBJ2-2 and V is TRBV20-1; unclear D gene. CDR1 and CDR2 from the germline V gene are DFQATT and SNEGSKA (reference sequence). Trimming pared 1 base from V and 1 base from J, leaving 16 bases between. The CDR3 loop spans 17 amino acids. CDR3 protein: CSARVPIGPGNTGELFF. The CDR3 region has the DNA TGCAGTGCTAGAGTCCCGATCGGGCCTGGGAACACCGGGGAGCTGTTTTTT.

CDR3 amino acids: CSARDEGGYEQFF. The CDR3 DNA is TGCAGTGCTAGAGATGAGGGAGGGTATGAGCAGTTCTTC. The chain is built from TRBV20-1 and TRBJ2-1; 7 bases match TRBD2. Per the germline V gene, CDR1 is DFQATT and CDR2 is SNEGSKA (reference sequence). The CDR3 is 13 residues long. Trimming cost V 0 bases and J 8 bases; bases outside gene matches: 4.